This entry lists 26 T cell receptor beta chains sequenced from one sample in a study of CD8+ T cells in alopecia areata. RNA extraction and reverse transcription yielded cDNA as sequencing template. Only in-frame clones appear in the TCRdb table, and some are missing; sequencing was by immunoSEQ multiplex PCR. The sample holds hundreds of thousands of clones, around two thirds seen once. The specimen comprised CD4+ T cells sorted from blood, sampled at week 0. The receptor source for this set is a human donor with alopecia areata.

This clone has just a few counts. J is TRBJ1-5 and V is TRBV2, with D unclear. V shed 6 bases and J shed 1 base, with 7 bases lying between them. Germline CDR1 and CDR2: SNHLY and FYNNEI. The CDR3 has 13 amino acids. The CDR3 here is CASRRESNQPQHF. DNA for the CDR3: TGTGCCAGCAGAAGAGAAAGCAATCAGCCCCAGCATTTT. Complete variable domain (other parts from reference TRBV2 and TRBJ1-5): EPEVTQTPSHQVTQMGQEVILRCVPISNHLYFYWYRQILGQKVEFLVSFYNNEISEKSEIFDDQFSVERPDGSNFTLKIRSTKLEDSAMYFCASRRESNQPQHFGDGTRLSIL.

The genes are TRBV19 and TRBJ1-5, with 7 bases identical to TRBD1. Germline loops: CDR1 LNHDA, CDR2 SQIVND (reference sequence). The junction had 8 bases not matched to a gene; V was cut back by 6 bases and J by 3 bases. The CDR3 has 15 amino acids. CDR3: CASRPQGGANQPQHF. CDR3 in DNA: TGTGCCAGTAGACCTCAGGGGGGAGCCAATCAGCCCCAGCATTTT. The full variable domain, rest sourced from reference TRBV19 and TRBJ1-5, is DGGITQSPKYLFRKEGQNVTLSCEQNLNHDAMYWYRQDPGQGLRLIYYSQIVNDFQKGDIAEGYSVSREKKESFPLTVTSAQKNPTAFYLCASRPQGGANQPQHFGDGTRLSIL.

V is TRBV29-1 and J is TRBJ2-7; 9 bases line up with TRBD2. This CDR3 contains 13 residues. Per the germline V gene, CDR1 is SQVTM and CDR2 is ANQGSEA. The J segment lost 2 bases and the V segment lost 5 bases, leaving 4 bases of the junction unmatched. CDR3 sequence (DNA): TGCAGCGTTAGCGGGGGGAAAACCTACGAGCAGTACTTC. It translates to CSVSGGKTYEQYF.

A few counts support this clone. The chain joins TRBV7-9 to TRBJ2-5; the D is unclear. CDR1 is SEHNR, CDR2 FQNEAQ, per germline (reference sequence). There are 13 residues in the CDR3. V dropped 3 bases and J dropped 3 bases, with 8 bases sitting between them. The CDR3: CASSLNGKETQYF. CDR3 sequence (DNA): TGTGCCAGCAGCTTGAACGGAAAAGAGACCCAGTACTTC.

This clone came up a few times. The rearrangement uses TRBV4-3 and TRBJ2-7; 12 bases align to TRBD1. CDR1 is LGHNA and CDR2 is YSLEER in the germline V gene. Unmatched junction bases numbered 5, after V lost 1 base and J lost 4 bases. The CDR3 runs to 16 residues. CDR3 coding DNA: TGCGCCAGCAGCCAAGTAGGGACAGGGGGCTGGTACGAGCAGTACTTC. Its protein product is CASSQVGTGGWYEQYF.

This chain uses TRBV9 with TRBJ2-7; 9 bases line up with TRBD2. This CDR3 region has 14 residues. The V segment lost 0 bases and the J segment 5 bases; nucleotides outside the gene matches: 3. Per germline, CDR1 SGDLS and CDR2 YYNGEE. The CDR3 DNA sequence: TGTGCCAGCAGCGTAGGGACTAGCGCCGACGAGCAGTACTTC. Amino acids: CASSVGTSADEQYF.

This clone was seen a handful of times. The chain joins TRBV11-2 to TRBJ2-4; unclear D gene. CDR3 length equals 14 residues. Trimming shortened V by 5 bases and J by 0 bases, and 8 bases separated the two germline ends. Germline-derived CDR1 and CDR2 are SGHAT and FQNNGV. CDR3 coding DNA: TGTGCCAGCAGCGCAGTATTAGCCAAAAACATTCAGTACTTC. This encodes CASSAVLAKNIQYF.

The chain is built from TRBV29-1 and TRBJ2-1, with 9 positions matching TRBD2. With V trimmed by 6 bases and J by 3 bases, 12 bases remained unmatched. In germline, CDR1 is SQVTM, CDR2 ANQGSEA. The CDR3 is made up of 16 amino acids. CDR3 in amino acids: CSVALISGGFYNEQFF. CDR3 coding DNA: TGCAGCGTGGCCTTAATTAGCGGGGGCTTCTACAATGAGCAGTTCTTC.

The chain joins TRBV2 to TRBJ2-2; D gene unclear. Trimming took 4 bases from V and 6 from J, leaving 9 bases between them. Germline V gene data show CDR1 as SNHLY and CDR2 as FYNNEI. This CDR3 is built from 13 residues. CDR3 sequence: CASSVSRPGELFF. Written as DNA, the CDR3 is TGTGCCAGCAGTGTTAGCCGGCCCGGGGAGCTGTTTTTT.

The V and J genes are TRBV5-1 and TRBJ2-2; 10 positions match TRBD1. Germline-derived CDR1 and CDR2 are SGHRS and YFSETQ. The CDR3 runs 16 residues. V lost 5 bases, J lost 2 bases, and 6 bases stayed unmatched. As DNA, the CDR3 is TGCGCCAGCAGACCGGGGACAGGGGTTAACACCGGGGAGCTGTTTTTT. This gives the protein CASRPGTGVNTGELFF.

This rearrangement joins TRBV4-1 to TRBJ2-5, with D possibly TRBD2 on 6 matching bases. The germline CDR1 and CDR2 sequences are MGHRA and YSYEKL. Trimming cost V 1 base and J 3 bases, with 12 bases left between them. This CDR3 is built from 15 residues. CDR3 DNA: TGCGCCAGCAGCCAAGTTCCTAGCGAAAAAGAGACCCAGTACTTC. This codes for CASSQVPSEKETQYF.

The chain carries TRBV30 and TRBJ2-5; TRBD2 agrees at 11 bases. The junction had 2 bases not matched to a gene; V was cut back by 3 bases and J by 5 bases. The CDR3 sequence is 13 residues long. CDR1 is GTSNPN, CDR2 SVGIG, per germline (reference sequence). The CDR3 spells CAWRVAGGETQYF. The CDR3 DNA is TGTGCCTGGAGGGTAGCGGGGGGGGAGACCCAGTACTTC. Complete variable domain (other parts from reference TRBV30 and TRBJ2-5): SQTIHQWPATLVQPVGSPLSLECTVEGTSNPNLYWYRQAAGRGLQLLFYSVGIGQISSEVPQNLSASRPQDRQFILSSKKLLLSDSGFYLCAWRVAGGETQYFGPGTRLLVL.

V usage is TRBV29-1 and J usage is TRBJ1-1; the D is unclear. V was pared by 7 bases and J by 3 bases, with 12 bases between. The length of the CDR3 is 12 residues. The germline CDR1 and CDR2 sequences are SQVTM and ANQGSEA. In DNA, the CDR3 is TGCAGCGGGACCCAAGCGCACACTGAAGCTTTCTTT. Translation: CSGTQAHTEAFF.

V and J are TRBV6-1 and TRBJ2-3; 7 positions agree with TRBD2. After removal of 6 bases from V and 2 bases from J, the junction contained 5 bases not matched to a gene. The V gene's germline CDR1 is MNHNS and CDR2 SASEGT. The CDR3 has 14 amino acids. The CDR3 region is CASSPGTTTDTQYF. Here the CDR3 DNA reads TGTGCCAGCAGCCCCGGGACTACCACAGATACGCAGTATTTT.

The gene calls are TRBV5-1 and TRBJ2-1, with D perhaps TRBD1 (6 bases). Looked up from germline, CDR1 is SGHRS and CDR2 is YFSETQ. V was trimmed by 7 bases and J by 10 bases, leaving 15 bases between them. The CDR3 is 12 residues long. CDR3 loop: CASSEPGTEQFF. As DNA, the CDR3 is TGCGCCAGCTCCGAGCCCGGGACAGAGCAGTTCTTC.

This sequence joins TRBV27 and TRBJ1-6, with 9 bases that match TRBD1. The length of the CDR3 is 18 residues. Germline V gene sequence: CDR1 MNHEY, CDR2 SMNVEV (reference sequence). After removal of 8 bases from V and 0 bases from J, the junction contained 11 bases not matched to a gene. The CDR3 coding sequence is TGTGCCAGCCGGGACAGGGTCTCCCTAAGCTCCTATAATTCACCCCTCCACTTT. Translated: CASRDRVSLSSYNSPLHF.

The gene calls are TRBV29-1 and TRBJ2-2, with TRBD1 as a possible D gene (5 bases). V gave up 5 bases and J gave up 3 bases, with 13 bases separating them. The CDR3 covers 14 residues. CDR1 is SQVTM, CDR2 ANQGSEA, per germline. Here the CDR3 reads CSVSMTAYTGELFF. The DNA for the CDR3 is TGCAGCGTTTCTATGACAGCTTACACCGGGGAGCTGTTTTTT.

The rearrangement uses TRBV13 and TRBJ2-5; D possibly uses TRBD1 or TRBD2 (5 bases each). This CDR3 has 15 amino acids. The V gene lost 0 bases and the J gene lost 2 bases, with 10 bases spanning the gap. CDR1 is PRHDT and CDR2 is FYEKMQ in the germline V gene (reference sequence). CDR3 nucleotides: TGTGCCAGCAGCTTAGGCCGGGGCGTGCAAGAGACCCAGTACTTC. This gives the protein CASSLGRGVQETQYF.

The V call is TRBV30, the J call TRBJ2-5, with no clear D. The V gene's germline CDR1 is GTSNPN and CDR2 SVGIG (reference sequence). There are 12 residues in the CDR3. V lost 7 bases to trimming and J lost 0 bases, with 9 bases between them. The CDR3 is CASGDYQETQYF. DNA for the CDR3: TGTGCCTCTGGAGACTACCAAGAGACCCAGTACTTC.

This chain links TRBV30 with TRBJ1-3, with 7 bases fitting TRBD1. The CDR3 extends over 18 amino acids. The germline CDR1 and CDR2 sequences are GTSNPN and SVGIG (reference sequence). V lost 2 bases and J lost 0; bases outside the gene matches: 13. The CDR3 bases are TGTGCCTGGAGTACTGCCCTCCGGGACAGCTACTCTGGAAACACCATATATTTT. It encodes CAWSTALRDSYSGNTIYF.

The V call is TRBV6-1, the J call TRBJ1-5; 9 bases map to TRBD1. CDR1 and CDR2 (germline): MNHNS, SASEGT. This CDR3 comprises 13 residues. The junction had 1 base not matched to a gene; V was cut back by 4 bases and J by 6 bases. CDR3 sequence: CASSGTGVQPQHF. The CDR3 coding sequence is TGTGCCAGCAGTGGGACAGGGGTTCAGCCCCAGCATTTT.

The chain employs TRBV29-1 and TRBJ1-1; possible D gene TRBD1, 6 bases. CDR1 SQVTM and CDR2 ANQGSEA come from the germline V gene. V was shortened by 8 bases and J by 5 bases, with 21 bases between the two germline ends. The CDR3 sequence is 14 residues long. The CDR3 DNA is TGCAGCCCCGGACGGGGGGCTGGAGGGACTGAAGCTTTCTTT. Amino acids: CSPGRGAGGTEAFF.

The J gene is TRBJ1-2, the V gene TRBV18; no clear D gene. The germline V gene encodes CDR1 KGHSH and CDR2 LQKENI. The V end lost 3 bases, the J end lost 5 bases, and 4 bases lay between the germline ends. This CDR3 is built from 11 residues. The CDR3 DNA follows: TGTGCCAGCTCACCGAATTATGGCTACACCTTC. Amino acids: CASSPNYGYTF.

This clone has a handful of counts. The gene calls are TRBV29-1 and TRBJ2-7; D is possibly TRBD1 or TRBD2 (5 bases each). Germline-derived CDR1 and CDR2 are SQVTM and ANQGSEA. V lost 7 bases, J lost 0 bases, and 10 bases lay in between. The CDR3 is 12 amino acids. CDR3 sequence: CSARDPSYEQYF. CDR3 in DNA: TGCAGCGCCCGGGACCCCTCCTACGAGCAGTACTTC.

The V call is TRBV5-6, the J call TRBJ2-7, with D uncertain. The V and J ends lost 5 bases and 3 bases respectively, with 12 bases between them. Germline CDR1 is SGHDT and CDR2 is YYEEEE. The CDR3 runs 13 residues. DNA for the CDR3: TGTGCCAGCAGTCGGCAGGCGTACTACGAGCAGTACTTC. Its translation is CASSRQAYYEQYF.

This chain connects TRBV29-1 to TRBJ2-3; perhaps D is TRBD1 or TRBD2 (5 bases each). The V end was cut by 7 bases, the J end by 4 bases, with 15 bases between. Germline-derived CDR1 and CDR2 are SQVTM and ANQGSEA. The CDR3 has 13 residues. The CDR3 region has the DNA TGCAGCGCTGAGGGCAGGGTCGCAGATACGCAGTATTTT. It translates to CSAEGRVADTQYF.